This TCR beta chain was sequenced during a study of T cells in Graves' hyperthyroidism and ophthalmopathy. Researchers defined stable Graves' hyperthyroidism as no ophthalmopathy progression within 18 months. This clonotype has ten or more counts. There were TCR beta CDR3 regions amplified from RNA transcripts. TCR CDR3 underwent first-round RT-PCR with the HTBI primer set. TCRdb itself ran the multiplex PCR reads through MiXCR, one entry per CDR3 protein. The sample shows approximately 500,000 distinct CDR3 sequences, roughly 46% of them seen only once. V was pared by 2 bases and J by 2 bases, with 1 base of the junction left unmatched. Per the germline V gene, CDR1 is ENHRY and CDR2 is SYGVKD. The CDR3 is 14 residues long.

Sequences were obtained from peripheral blood or thyroid tissue (not recorded which). The chain couples TRBV10-3 to TRBJ2-7, with 9 positions matching TRBD2. This clonotype was obtained from a woman between 18 and 29 years old with Graves' hyperthyroidism. The CDR3 DNA follows: TGTGCCATCAGTGAGAGCGGGGGGACCTACGAGCAGTACTTC. It specifies CAISESGGTYEQYF.